The clone carrying this TCR beta chain was observed a handful of times. Here immunoSEQ multiplex PCR was the method, and the copy in TCRdb shows in-frame clones only, minus some. The sample has fewer than 250,000 clones, 85% to 90% seen once. This record comes from a study of cytomegalovirus exposure and HLA in healthy donors. The source is a man in his late teens or twenties in good health and CMV-seronegative. The sample was PBMCs.

CDR3 region: CASVIGDFTGSISGNTIYF. CDR3 in DNA: TGTGCCAGCGTGATAGGGGACTTTACCGGGAGTATTTCTGGAAACACCATATATTTT. J is TRBJ1-3 and V is TRBV7-9; D might be TRBD1 (5 bases). V was pared by 8 bases and J by 1 base, with 27 bases between. CDR1 is SEHNR and CDR2 is FQNEAQ in the germline V gene (reference sequence). The CDR3 length is 19 residues. Variable domain in full (rest from reference TRBV7-9 and TRBJ1-3): DTGVSQNPRHKITKRGQNVTFRCDPISEHNRLYWYRQTLGQGPEFLTYFQNEAQLEKSRLLSDRFSAERPKGSFSTLEIQRTEQGDSAMYLCASVIGDFTGSISGNTIYFGEGSWLTVV.